This entry is about one TCR beta chain. This entry comes from a study of OX40 agonist ivuxolimab in advanced cancers. Data came from immunoSEQ multiplex PCR; TCRdb stores just in-frame clones and leaves some out. The repertoire has some 30,000 clones, approximately 84% of them found once; the top ten carry around 26%. The receptor comes from an adult with an advanced solid tumor such as melanoma, head and neck, liver or kidney cancer. The sample was CD4+ or CD8+ T cells sorted from blood, taken in a trial of the OX40 agonist ivuxolimab.

CDR3: CASSTGTAYGYTF. In DNA form, the CDR3 reads TGTGCCAGCAGCACGGGGACAGCTTATGGCTACACCTTC. V gene TRBV18 combines with J gene TRBJ1-2, with 7 nucleotides matching TRBD1. CDR1 is KGHSH, CDR2 LQKENI, per germline. The CDR3 is 13 amino acids. Trimming took 8 bases from V and 5 from J; bases not matched to a gene: 8.